This T cell receptor (beta chain) stems from a study of CD8+ T cells in alopecia areata. Study results and caveats: Resident alphabeta T-cell populations of normal skin are likewise subject to sequencing in scalp samples.

This CDR3 is 14 amino acids long. Trimming took 8 bases from V and 6 from J, leaving 19 bases between them. The germline CDR1 and CDR2 sequences are MNHEY and SVGAGI. Treatment in this sample: oral pan-JAK inhibitor, 5-10 mg twice daily. The investigators collected lesional scalp punch biopsies and peripheral blood from alopecia areata patients. It was cDNA, reverse transcribed from extracted RNA, that served as the sequencing template. Libraries were prepared by immunoSEQ multiplex PCR; TCRdb keeps only in-frame clonotypes and omits some of them. The table includes under 350,000 clones, more than 45% detected once. In its sample, this clone was seen a few times. Its antigen is undetermined.

The clonotype comes from a human donor with alopecia areata. The J gene is TRBJ1-2, the V gene TRBV6-5; tentative D call: TRBD1 (6 bases). The specimen was CD4+ T cells sorted from blood, collected at week 24, from a patient treated with tofacitinib. The CDR3 DNA follows: TGTGCCAGCGGATCAACAGGGCGGAATGATGGCTACACCTTC. Encoded protein: CASGSTGRNDGYTF.